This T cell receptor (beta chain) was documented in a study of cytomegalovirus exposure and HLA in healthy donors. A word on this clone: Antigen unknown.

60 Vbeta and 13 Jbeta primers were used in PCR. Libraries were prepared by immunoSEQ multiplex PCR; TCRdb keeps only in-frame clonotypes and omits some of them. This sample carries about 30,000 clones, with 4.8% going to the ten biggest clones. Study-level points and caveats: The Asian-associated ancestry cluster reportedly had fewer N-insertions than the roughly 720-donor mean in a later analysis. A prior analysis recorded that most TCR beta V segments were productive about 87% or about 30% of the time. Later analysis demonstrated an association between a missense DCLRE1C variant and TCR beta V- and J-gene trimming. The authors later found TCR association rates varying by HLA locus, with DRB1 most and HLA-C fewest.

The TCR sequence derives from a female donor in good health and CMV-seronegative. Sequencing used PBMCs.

CDR3 loop: CASSLGAAGLLETQYF. CDR3 bases: TGTGCCAGCAGCTTGGGGGCTGCAGGGTTATTAGAGACCCAGTACTTC. The genes are TRBV5-6 and TRBJ2-5; the D gene is possibly TRBD1 (5 bases). This CDR3 contains 16 residues. V lost 0 bases to trimming and J lost 4 bases, with 16 bases between them. CDR1 SGHDT and CDR2 YYEEEE come from the germline V gene.